The 24 T cell receptor beta chains presented below share a single source sample, sequenced in a study of cytomegalovirus exposure and HLA in healthy donors. Sequencing was performed with immunoSEQ multiplex PCR; in TCRdb, only in-frame clones are kept and a portion is missing. Among approximately 190,000 clones listed, 70% to 85% were seen once. Sequenced material: PBMCs. Receptor source: a woman aged 25-40 years in good health and CMV-seropositive.

About this clone itself: Germline is not matched at one junction end, which may reflect a read error. This sequence joins TRBV7-7 and TRBJ2-2; 7 nucleotides align to TRBD2. CDR1 SSHAT and CDR2 FNYEAQ come from the germline V gene (reference sequence). The CDR3 is made up of 15 amino acids. As DNA, the CDR3 is TGTGCTAGCAGCTCTCAGCGGGAACCGGCCGGGGAGCTGTTTTTT. It specifies CASSSQREPAGELFF. Using reference TRBV7-7 and TRBJ2-2 for the parts outside the CDR3, the full variable domain is GAGVSQSPRYKVTKRGQDVTLRCDPISSHATLYWYQQALGQGPEFLTYFNYEAQPDKSGLPSDRFSAERPEGSISTLTIQRTEQRDSAMYRCASSSQREPAGELFFGEGSRLTVL.

The chain combines TRBV5-1 with TRBJ2-7; 9 positions match TRBD2. The CDR3 totals 16 residues. The germline V gene encodes CDR1 SGHRS and CDR2 YFSETQ. Trimming cost V 0 bases and J 2 bases; bases outside gene matches: 6. CDR3 sequence: CASSLDGTSSTYEQYF. CDR3 bases: TGCGCCAGCAGCTTGGACGGGACTAGCAGTACCTACGAGCAGTACTTC.

A word on this clone: The junction departs from the called germline gene at one end, perhaps through a read error. V usage is TRBV6-1 and J usage is TRBJ2-1; 13 bases line up with TRBD2. CDR3 length: 15 amino acids. Per germline, CDR1 MNHNS and CDR2 SASEGT. CDR3 in amino acids: CASREGLAGDYEQFF. CDR3 sequence (DNA): TGTGCCAGCAGGGAAGGACTAGCGGGAGACTATGAGCAGTTCTTC.

The rearrangement uses TRBV2 and TRBJ2-5; TRBD2 is a possible D gene (5 bases). The CDR3 spans 15 residues. CDR1 is SNHLY and CDR2 is FYNNEI in the germline V gene. V was pared by 2 bases and J by 4 bases, with 14 bases between. As DNA, the CDR3 is TGTGCCAGCAGTGAATTAACGGGGAACGGAGAGACCCAGTACTTC. Translation: CASSELTGNGETQYF.

This chain uses TRBV28 with TRBJ2-3, with 7 bases aligning to TRBD2. Per germline, CDR1 MDHEN and CDR2 SYDVKM. The trim removed 2 bases at V and 4 bases at J, leaving 0 bases unmatched. The CDR3 has 13 residues. DNA of the CDR3: TGTGCCAGCAGTTTACGGGAGGCAGATACGCAGTATTTT. Protein: CASSLREADTQYF.

This clone has only one observation. This sequence joins TRBV30 and TRBJ2-5; D is perhaps TRBD2 (6 bases). The length of the CDR3 is 13 residues. The germline V gene encodes CDR1 GTSNPN and CDR2 SVGIG (reference sequence). The V gene lost 5 bases and the J gene lost 1 base, with 11 bases spanning the gap. The CDR3 DNA sequence: TGTGCCTGGGGGCTGGGACTCCAAGAGACCCAGTACTTC. Its translation is CAWGLGLQETQYF.

This chain uses TRBV2 with TRBJ1-1; the match to TRBD1 covers 7 bases. CDR1 is SNHLY and CDR2 is FYNNEI in the germline V gene. The J segment lost 4 bases and the V segment lost 4 bases, leaving 6 bases of the junction unmatched. The CDR3 totals 14 residues. The CDR3 is CASSGIRGTTEAFF. In nucleotides, the CDR3 is TGTGCCAGCAGTGGGATCAGGGGGACCACTGAAGCTTTCTTT.

CDR3 region: CASSLTGINQPQHF. CDR3 in DNA: TGCGCCAGCAGCTTGACAGGGATTAATCAGCCCCAGCATTTT. This chain uses TRBV5-1 with TRBJ1-5, with D possibly being TRBD1 (6 bases). Between the trimmed V and J ends, which lost 1 base and 4 bases, there was a span of 9 bases. In germline, CDR1 is SGHRS, CDR2 YFSETQ. The CDR3 loop spans 14 amino acids.

The rearrangement joins TRBV29-1 to TRBJ2-7; a possible D gene is TRBD2 (6 bases). The CDR3 consists of 13 residues. Germline assignment: CDR1 SQVTM and CDR2 ANQGSEA. The V and J ends lost 4 bases and 2 bases respectively, with 12 bases between them. CDR3 sequence: CSVAGTRAYEQYF. DNA for the CDR3: TGCAGCGTTGCCGGGACTCGAGCCTACGAGCAGTACTTC.

V usage is TRBV6-1 and J usage is TRBJ1-5, with TRBD1 as a possible D gene (5 bases). With 7 bases removed from V and 9 bases from J, the gap between germline ends came to 19 bases. CDR1 MNHNS and CDR2 SASEGT come from the germline V gene. This CDR3 is 14 amino acids long. The CDR3 is CASTSGDGLRPQHF. The CDR3 DNA follows: TGTGCCAGCACTTCCGGGGACGGACTACGGCCCCAGCATTTT.

This rearrangement joins TRBV13 to TRBJ2-4; D is unresolved. Germline lookup yields CDR1 PRHDT and CDR2 FYEKMQ (reference sequence). Trimming left V 3 bases short and J 6 bases short, with 12 bases between. The CDR3 has 14 residues. CDR3 DNA: TGTGCCAGCAGCTTGGCAGGCCAAGGAAACATTCAGTACTTC. Amino acids: CASSLAGQGNIQYF.

V gene TRBV28 combines with J gene TRBJ2-1, with D tentatively TRBD2 (5 bases). Looked up from germline, CDR1 is MDHEN and CDR2 is SYDVKM. The CDR3 is made up of 12 amino acids. The V end was cut by 7 bases, the J end by 3 bases, with 7 bases between. CDR3 sequence (DNA): TGTGCCAGCAAAGAGGGCTACAATGAGCAGTTCTTC. Amino acids: CASKEGYNEQFF.

V and J are TRBV30 and TRBJ2-5; D not resolved. V lost 0 bases and J 5 bases, leaving 7 bases between the germline ends. The germline gives CDR1 GTSNPN, CDR2 SVGIG (reference sequence). The CDR3 runs 12 residues. CDR3 bases: TGTGCCTGGAGTGTCACGGTGGAGACCCAGTACTTC. Its protein product is CAWSVTVETQYF.

This chain connects TRBV7-8 to TRBJ2-7, with D perhaps TRBD1 (5 bases). CDR3 length equals 15 residues. V was pared by 5 bases and J by 9 bases, with 23 bases between. CDR1 is SGHVS and CDR2 is FQNEAQ in the germline V gene. DNA of the CDR3: TGTGCCAGCAGCAAAACCCCAGGGCTTAAACCCCGGCAGTACTTC. As protein: CASSKTPGLKPRQYF.

The chain uses TRBV7-3 and TRBJ2-3; tentatively, D is TRBD2 (6 bases). Trimming stripped 9 bases from V and 2 bases from J, with 15 bases between. CDR1 is SGHTA and CDR2 is FQGTGA in the germline V gene. The CDR3 has 14 residues. CDR3 coding DNA: TGTGCCAGAGGGAGGCGGCTATTCACAGATACGCAGTATTTT. Translated: CARGRRLFTDTQYF.

This clone has only one observation. The rearrangement uses TRBV5-4 and TRBJ2-1, with 8 nucleotides matching TRBD1. Germline V gives CDR1 SGHNT, CDR2 YYREEE (reference sequence). J gave up 0 bases and V 4 bases, and 3 bases lay outside the gene matches. The CDR3 contains 15 residues. CDR3 region: CASSKDRVSYNEQFF. As DNA, the CDR3 is TGTGCCAGCAGCAAGGACAGGGTCTCCTACAATGAGCAGTTCTTC.

V and J are TRBV25-1 and TRBJ2-1; 7 bases align to TRBD2. The germline V gene encodes CDR1 MGHDK and CDR2 SYGVNS. This CDR3 region has 13 residues. The V gene end was trimmed by 6 bases and the J gene end by 3 bases; junction bases not matched to a gene: 2. The CDR3 loop reads CASRGGNYNEQFF. The DNA of the CDR3 is TGTGCCAGCAGGGGGGGGAACTACAATGAGCAGTTCTTC.

The chain carries TRBV6-5 and TRBJ2-5, with TRBD2 matching 10 bases. The CDR3 is made up of 15 amino acids. J gave up 4 bases and V 5 bases, and 7 bases lay outside the gene matches. Germline V gene lookup returns CDR1 MNHEY and CDR2 SVGAGI. The CDR3 sequence is CASSPRAGGVETQYF. In DNA form, the CDR3 reads TGTGCCAGCAGTCCCAGAGCGGGAGGGGTAGAGACCCAGTACTTC.

As DNA, the CDR3 is TGTGCCAGCCGTAAATTAGCCCGGGACTATGGCTACACCTTC. Translated, it gives CASRKLARDYGYTF. This chain links TRBV5-6 with TRBJ1-2; D remains unclear. V was cut by 7 bases and J by 3 bases, with 16 bases left in between. The length of the CDR3 is 14 residues. Germline assignment: CDR1 SGHDT and CDR2 YYEEEE.

This clone turned up a few times. This sequence joins TRBV2 and TRBJ1-2, with 8 bases that match TRBD1. Germline V CDR1 and CDR2: SNHLY, FYNNEI. CDR3 size: 13 residues. The ends lost 11 bases at V and 5 bases at J; junction bases unmatched: 10. CDR3 bases: TGTGCCGGCCACAGGGGGGCCGTATATGGCTACACCTTC. It yields the protein CAGHRGAVYGYTF. Using reference TRBV2 and TRBJ1-2 for the parts outside the CDR3, the full variable domain is EPEVTQTPSHQVTQMGQEVILRCVPISNHLYFYWYRQILGQKVEFLVSFYNNEISEKSEIFDDQFSVERPDGSNFTLKIRSTKLEDSAMYFCAGHRGAVYGYTFGSGTRLTVV.

The rearrangement uses TRBV5-1 and TRBJ2-5, with 8 bases matching TRBD2. Germline CDR1 and CDR2: SGHRS and YFSETQ. Trimming cost V 2 bases and J 2 bases; bases outside gene matches: 5. CDR3 length equals 15 residues. The DNA of the CDR3 is TGCGCCAGCAGCTTCAAGAGCGGGAGTCAAGAGACCCAGTACTTC. It yields the protein CASSFKSGSQETQYF.

This clone was seen a single time. V usage is TRBV7-8 and J usage is TRBJ2-1, with 7 positions matching TRBD2. CDR1 and CDR2 from the germline V gene are SGHVS and FQNEAQ. This CDR3 contains 16 residues. The trim removed 5 bases at V and 8 bases at J, leaving 15 bases unmatched. This CDR3 is CASSPRDVAGVHEQFF. The CDR3 DNA follows: TGTGCCAGCAGCCCCAGGGACGTAGCGGGTGTACATGAGCAGTTCTTC.

The V gene is TRBV7-9, the J gene TRBJ1-1; D not resolved. Germline V lookup: CDR1 SEHNR, CDR2 FQNEAQ (reference sequence). This CDR3 comprises 14 residues. Trimming took 5 bases from V and 9 from J, leaving 19 bases between them. The CDR3 region is CASSHSPPGRKAFF. The CDR3 DNA is TGTGCCAGCAGCCATAGTCCACCAGGCAGAAAAGCTTTCTTT. Drawing the rest from reference TRBV7-9 and TRBJ1-1, the complete variable domain is DTGVSQNPRHKITKRGQNVTFRCDPISEHNRLYWYRQTLGQGPEFLTYFQNEAQLEKSRLLSDRFSAERPKGSFSTLEIQRTEQGDSAMYLCASSHSPPGRKAFFGQGTRLTVV.

The chain couples TRBV29-1 to TRBJ2-1, with TRBD2 matching over 11 bases. The CDR3 contains 16 residues. Germline loops: CDR1 SQVTM, CDR2 ANQGSEA. Unmatched junction bases numbered 7, after V lost 5 bases and J lost 1 base. The CDR3 reads CSVLTSGTLSYNEQFF. DNA of the CDR3: TGCAGCGTTCTGACTAGCGGGACCCTTTCCTACAATGAGCAGTTCTTC.